The text below deals with one TCR beta chain. Its antigen is still unknown. No base quality information exists; no much larger clone differs at one position. Library generation was performed with the immunoSEQ multiplex PCR assay. Following the manufacturer's protocol, the hsTCRB Kit was used to amplify rearranged TCR beta chain sequences. An Illumina MiSeq was used to sequence the TCRB libraries. On the study's bioinformatics: The proprietary platform of the kit vendor was used for demultiplexing, trimming and gene mapping. The table was pulled from immuneACCESS by TCRdb, which kept in-frame rearrangements only. Such tables lose some clones; where checked, under half of the loss comes from unresolved V genes, and the rest has no known cause. V and J calls and clone size are given by that table; D and trimming were obtained from the DNA. This sample gives some 51,000 clones in total; more than 70% of them show up just once. Less than 2% of the sample belongs to the ten largest clones.

CDR1 and CDR2, looked up from the germline V gene (reference sequence), are SGHNT and YYREEE. V is clipped by 4 bases and J by 11 bases, and the sequence between their germline boundaries is 15 bases long. CDR3 length: 13 amino acids, cysteine to phenylalanine. Here the CDR3 DNA is all that survives: 39 bases in frame from base 1. This record belongs to a study of a mutant IDH1 vaccine in newly diagnosed glioma (dated by TCRdb to about 2021). Describing the broader study: Patients received eight vaccinations in weeks 1, 3, 5, 7, 11, 15, 19 and 23, corresponding to visits V03 through V10. Longitudinal TCRB deep sequencing was performed for about two dozen treated patients wherever samples were available for exploratory analyses. Prior to enrollment, patients had been given standard therapy consisting of radiotherapy alone, temozolomide alone, or radiochemotherapy with temozolomide, with the combination given to most patients. Peripheral blood was drawn at six visits: V03 (baseline), V05, V07, V10, V12 and V13. In the chemotherapy-containing groups, vaccination started alongside temozolomide cycles, whereas in patients who had radiotherapy alone it started 4-6 weeks after radiotherapy. The roughly 30 treated patients were approximately 60% male and around 40% female, with a mean age of approximately 40 years. Findings and caveats that apply to the study as a whole: According to the authors, sample limitations meant that analyses of patient blood samples could not be reproduced. Pseudoprogression appeared unrelated to alterations in the top peripheral T cell clonotypes detected by TCRB sequencing. Across multiple MHC alleles, vaccine-induced immune responses were seen in 90% to 95% of patients. Selection of PBMC samples for TCRB deep sequencing was based on availability.

The time point label corresponds to: week 5, during vaccination. Every vaccine dose consisted of 300 ug of a 20-mer mutant IDH1 peptide in Montanide, administered subcutaneously together with topical imiquimod. Donors had newly diagnosed WHO grade 3 or 4 IDH1-mutant astrocytomas with loss of nuclear ATRX. The samples were drawn from NOA16, a multicentre, single-arm, open-label phase I trial in Germany that tested a mutant IDH1 peptide vaccine in humans for the first time. The DNeasy Blood and Tissue Kit was used to extract genomic DNA from EDTA blood for TCRB sequencing. Recombination linked TRBV5-4 to TRBJ2-2; the D gene assignment is ambiguous. The input for sequencing was PBMCs, taken from a glioma patient whose treatment included an IDH1 peptide vaccine. The receptor was derived from a woman aged 40 to 49 with glioma. The CDR3 protein sequence reads: CASSPVRGAELFF. The DNA sequence reads TGTGCCAGCAGCCCCGTCCGCGGTGCTGAGCTGTTTTTT.